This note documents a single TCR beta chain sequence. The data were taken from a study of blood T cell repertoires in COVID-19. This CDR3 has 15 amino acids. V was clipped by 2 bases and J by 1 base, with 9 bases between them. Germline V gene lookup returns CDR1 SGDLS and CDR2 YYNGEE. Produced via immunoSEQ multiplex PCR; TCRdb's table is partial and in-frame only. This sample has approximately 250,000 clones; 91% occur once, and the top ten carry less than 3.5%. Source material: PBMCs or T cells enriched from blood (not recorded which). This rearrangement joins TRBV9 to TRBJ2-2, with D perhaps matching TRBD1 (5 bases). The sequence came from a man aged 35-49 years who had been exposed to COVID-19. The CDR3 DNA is TGTGCCAGCAGCGTGGGGCCCAGGAACACCGGGGAGCTGTTTTTT. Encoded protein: CASSVGPRNTGELFF.